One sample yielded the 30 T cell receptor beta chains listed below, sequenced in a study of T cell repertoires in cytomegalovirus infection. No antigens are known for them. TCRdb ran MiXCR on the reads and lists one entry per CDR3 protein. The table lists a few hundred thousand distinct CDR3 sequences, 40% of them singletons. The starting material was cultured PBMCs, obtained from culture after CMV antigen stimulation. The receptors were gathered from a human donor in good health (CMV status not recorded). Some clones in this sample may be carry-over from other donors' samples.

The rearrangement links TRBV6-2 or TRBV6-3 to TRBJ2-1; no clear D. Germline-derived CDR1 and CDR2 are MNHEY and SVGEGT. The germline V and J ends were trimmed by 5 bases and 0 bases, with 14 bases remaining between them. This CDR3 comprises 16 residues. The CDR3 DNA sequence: TGTGCCAGCAGTACCCGGATTATCAGCTCCTACAATGAGCAGTTCTTC. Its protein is CASSTRIISSYNEQFF.

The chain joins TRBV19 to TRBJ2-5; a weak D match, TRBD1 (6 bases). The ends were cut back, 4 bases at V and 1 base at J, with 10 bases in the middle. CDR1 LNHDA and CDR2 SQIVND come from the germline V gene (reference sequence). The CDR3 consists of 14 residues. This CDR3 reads CASSTGEAQETQYF. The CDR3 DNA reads TGTGCCAGTAGTACAGGGGAAGCCCAAGAGACCCAGTACTTC.

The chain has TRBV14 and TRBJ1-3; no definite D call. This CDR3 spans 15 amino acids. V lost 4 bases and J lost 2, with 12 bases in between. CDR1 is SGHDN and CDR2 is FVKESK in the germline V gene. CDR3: CASSPPDVAGNTIYF. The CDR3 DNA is TGTGCCAGCAGCCCACCCGATGTAGCTGGAAACACCATATATTTT.

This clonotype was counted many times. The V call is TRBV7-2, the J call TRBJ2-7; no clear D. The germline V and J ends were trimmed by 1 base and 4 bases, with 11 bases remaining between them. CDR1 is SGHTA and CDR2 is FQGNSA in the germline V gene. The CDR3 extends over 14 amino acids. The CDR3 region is CASSLVFSKYEQYF. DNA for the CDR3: TGTGCCAGCAGCTTAGTGTTCAGTAAATACGAGCAGTACTTC.

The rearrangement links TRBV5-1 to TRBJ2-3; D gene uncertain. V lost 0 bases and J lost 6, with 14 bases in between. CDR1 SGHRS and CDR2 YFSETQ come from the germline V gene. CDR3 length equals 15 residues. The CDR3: CASSLGLPPRDTQYF. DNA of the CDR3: TGCGCCAGCAGCTTGGGGCTACCCCCGCGGGATACGCAGTATTTT. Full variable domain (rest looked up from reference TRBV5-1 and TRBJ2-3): KAGVTQTPRYLIKTRGQQVTLSCSPISGHRSVSWYQQTPGQGLQFLFEYFSETQRNKGNFPGRFSGRQFSNSRSEMNVSTLELGDSALYLCASSLGLPPRDTQYFGPGTRLTVL.

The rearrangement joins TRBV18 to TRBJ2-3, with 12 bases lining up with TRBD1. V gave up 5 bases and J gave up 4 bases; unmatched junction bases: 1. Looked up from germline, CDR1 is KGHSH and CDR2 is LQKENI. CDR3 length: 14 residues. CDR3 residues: CASSWDRGPDTQYF. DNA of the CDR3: TGTGCCAGCTCATGGGACAGGGGGCCAGATACGCAGTATTTT.

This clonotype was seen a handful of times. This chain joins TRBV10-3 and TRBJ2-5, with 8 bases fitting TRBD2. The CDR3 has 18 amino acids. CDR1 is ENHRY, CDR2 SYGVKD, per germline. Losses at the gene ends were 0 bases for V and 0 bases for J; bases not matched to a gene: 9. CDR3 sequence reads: CAISESWVAGNHQETQYF. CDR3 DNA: TGTGCCATCAGTGAGTCGTGGGTAGCGGGAAACCACCAAGAGACCCAGTACTTC.

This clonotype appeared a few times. CDR3 sequence (DNA): TGTGCCAGCAGCTATAGAGGGGACACTTTTTTTCCCCTCCACTTT. It codes for CASSYRGDTFFPLHF. This rearrangement joins TRBV7-9 to TRBJ1-6; D is perhaps TRBD1 (6 bases). V was clipped by 4 bases and J by 13 bases, with 20 bases between them. Germline CDR1 is SEHNR and CDR2 is FQNEAQ (reference sequence). This CDR3 is 15 amino acids long.

The CDR3 region is CASSLDLAGPNEQFF. The DNA of the CDR3 is TGTGCCAGCAGCTTAGATCTAGCGGGTCCCAATGAGCAGTTCTTC. The chain employs TRBV7-9 and TRBJ2-1; 8 bases match TRBD2. This CDR3 is built from 15 residues. The V and J ends lost 1 base and 6 bases, in that order; junction bases with no gene match: 5. CDR1 and CDR2 (germline): SEHNR, FQNEAQ (reference sequence).

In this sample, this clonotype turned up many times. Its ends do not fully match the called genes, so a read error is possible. CDR3 bases: TGTGCCAGCAGCTTAGGGTTCGAGCAGTACTTC. Its translation: CASSLGFEQYF. The genes are TRBV12-3 or TRBV12-4 and TRBJ2-7; no definite D call. There are 11 residues in the CDR3.

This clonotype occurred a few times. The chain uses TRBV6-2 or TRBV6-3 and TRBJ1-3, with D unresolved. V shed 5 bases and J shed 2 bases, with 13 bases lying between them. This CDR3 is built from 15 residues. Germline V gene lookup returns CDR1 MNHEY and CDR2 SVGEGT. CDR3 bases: TGTGCCAGCAGTCTAGAGACCGTAACTGGAAACACCATATATTTT. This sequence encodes CASSLETVTGNTIYF.

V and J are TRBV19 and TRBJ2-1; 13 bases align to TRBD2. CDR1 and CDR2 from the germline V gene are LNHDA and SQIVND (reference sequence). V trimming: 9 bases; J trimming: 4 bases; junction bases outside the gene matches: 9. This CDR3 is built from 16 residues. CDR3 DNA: TGTGCCAGCACAAGACTAGCGGGGGGCCGTTACAATGAGCAGTTCTTC. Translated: CASTRLAGGRYNEQFF.

The CDR3 reads CASRRNRDRNQPQHF. CDR3 DNA sequence: TGTGCCAGCAGACGCAACCGGGACCGCAATCAGCCCCAGCATTTT. The rearrangement uses TRBV6-2 or TRBV6-3 and TRBJ1-5; tentatively, D is TRBD1 (5 bases). Germline CDR1 MNHEY, CDR2 SVGEGT. The CDR3 is 15 amino acids. Trimming cost V 6 bases and J 2 bases, with 14 bases left between them.

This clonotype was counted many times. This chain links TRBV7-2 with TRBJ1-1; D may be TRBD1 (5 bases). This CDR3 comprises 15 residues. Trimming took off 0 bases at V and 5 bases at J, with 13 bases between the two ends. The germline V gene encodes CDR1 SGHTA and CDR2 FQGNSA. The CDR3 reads CASSLAVRGRTEAFF. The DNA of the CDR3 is TGTGCCAGCAGCTTAGCCGTGAGGGGTCGTACTGAAGCTTTCTTT.

CDR3 amino acids: CAISESPSGGTGETQYF. CDR3 DNA: TGTGCCATCAGTGAGTCGCCTAGCGGGGGGACCGGGGAGACCCAGTACTTC. The chain combines TRBV10-3 with TRBJ2-5; the match to TRBD2 covers 11 bases. J gave up 5 bases and V 0 bases, and 8 bases lay outside the gene matches. Germline V gives CDR1 ENHRY, CDR2 SYGVKD. This CDR3 comprises 17 residues.

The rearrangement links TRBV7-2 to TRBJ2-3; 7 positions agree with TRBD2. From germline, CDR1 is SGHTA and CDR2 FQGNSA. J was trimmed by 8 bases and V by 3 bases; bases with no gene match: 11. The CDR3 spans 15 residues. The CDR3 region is CASSLGGTLVSTQYF. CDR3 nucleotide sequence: TGTGCCAGCAGCTTGGGGGGGACCCTTGTGTCTACGCAGTATTTT.

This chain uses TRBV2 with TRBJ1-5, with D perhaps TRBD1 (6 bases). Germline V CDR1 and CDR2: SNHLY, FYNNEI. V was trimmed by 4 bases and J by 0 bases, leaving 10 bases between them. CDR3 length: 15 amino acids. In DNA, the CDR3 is TGTGCCAGCAGTGTGGGGGGGCATAGCAATCAGCCCCAGCATTTT. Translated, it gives CASSVGGHSNQPQHF.

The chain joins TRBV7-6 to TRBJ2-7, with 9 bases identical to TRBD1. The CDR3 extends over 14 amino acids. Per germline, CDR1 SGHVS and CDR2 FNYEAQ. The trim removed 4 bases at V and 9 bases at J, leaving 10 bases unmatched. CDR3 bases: TGTGCCAGCAGCTCTAACTACAGGGGGCCGGGGCAGTACTTC. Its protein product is CASSSNYRGPGQYF.

DNA for the CDR3: TGTGCCAGCAGCTCCCTGGGGGGGGGGAGCGAGACCCAGTACTTC. Its protein product is CASSSLGGGSETQYF. The chain has TRBV11-2 and TRBJ2-5, with 7 bases fitting TRBD2. Germline assignment: CDR1 SGHAT and CDR2 FQNNGV. The J segment lost 5 bases and the V segment lost 4 bases, leaving 10 bases of the junction unmatched. The CDR3 covers 15 residues.

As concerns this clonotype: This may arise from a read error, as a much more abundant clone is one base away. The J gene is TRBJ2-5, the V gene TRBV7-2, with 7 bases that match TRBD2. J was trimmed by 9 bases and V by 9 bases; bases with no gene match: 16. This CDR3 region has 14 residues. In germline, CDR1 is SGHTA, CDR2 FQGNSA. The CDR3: CASSRGASGESQYF. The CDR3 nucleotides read TGTGCCAGTTCGCGAGGGGCTAGCGGCGAGTCCCAGTACTTC.

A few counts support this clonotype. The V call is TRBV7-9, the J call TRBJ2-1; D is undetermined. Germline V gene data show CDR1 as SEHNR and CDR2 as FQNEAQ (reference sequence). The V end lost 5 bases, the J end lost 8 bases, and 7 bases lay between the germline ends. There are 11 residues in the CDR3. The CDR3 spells CASSLNYEQFF. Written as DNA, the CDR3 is TGTGCCAGCAGCCTGAACTATGAGCAGTTCTTC.

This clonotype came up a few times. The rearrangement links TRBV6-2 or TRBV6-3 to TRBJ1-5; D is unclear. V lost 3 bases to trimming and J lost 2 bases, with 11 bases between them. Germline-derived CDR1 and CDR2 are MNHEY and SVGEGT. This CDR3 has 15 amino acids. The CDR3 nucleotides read TGTGCCAGCAGTTATTTCCGGGTGGGCAATCAGCCCCAGCATTTT. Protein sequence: CASSYFRVGNQPQHF.

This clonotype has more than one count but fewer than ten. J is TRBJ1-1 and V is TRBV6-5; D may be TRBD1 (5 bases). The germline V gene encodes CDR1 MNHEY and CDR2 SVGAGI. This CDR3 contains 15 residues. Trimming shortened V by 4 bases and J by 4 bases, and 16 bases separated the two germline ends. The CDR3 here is CASSLAYMGGTEAFF. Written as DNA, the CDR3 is TGTGCCAGCAGTTTGGCCTACATGGGGGGCACTGAAGCTTTCTTT.

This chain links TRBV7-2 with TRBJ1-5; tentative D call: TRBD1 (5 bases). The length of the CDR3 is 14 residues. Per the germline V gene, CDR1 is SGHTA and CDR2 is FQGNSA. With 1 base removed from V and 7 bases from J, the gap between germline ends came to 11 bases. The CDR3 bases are TGTGCCAGCAGCTTAGGAGCGGAGGGGCAGCCCCAGCATTTT. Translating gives CASSLGAEGQPQHF.

CDR3 amino acids: CASSSWDRANQPQHF. The CDR3 DNA follows: TGTGCCAGCAGCTCTTGGGACAGGGCCAATCAGCCCCAGCATTTT. This rearrangement joins TRBV12-3 or TRBV12-4 to TRBJ1-5; TRBD1 agrees at 9 bases. V trimming: 6 bases; J trimming: 3 bases; junction bases outside the gene matches: 6. There are 15 residues in the CDR3.

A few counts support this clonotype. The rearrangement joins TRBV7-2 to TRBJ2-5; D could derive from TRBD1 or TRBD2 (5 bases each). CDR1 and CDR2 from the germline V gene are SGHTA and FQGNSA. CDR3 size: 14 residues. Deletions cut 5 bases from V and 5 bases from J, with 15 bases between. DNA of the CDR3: TGTGCCAGCAGCGATCGAGGGGTTTGGGAGACCCAGTACTTC. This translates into CASSDRGVWETQYF.

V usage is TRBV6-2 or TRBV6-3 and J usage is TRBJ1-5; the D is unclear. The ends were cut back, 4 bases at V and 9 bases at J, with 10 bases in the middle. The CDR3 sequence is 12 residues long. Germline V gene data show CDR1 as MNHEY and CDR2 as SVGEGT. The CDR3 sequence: CASSWAEAPQHF. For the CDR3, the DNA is TGTGCCAGCAGTTGGGCGGAAGCGCCCCAGCATTTT.

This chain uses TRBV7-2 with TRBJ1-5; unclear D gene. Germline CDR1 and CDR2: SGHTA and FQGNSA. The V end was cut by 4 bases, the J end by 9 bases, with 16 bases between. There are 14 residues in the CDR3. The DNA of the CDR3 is TGTGCCAGCAGCTCAGTAGGGAGGGTATTGCCCCAGCATTTT. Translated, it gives CASSSVGRVLPQHF.

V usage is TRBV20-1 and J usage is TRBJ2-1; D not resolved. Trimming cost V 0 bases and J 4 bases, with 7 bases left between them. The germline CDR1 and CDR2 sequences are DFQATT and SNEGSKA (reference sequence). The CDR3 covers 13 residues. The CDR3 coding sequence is TGCAGTGCTAGAGATCCGCGGTACAATGAGCAGTTCTTC. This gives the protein CSARDPRYNEQFF.

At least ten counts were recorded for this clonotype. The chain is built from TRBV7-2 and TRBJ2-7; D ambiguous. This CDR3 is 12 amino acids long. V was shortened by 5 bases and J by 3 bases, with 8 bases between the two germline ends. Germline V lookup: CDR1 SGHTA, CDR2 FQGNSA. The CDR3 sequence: CASSQRGYEQYF. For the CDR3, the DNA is TGTGCCAGCAGCCAAAGAGGCTACGAGCAGTACTTC.